This T cell receptor (beta chain) was documented in a study of shared T cell receptors in the human thymus. This CDR3 is 16 amino acids long. V lost 1 base and J 6 bases, leaving 17 bases between the germline ends. CDR1 is WSHSY, CDR2 SAAADI, per germline. The assay was immunoSEQ multiplex PCR, and TCRdb's table has in-frame clones only and misses some. This sample has 720,000 or so clones, with approximately 83% found just once. These data also formed part of another study, on human thymus T cells. From that report: An apparent bias in V and J gene usage was seen in thymic and blood repertoires.

The chain joins TRBV10-2 to TRBJ2-3; D is perhaps TRBD1 (6 bases). The sample consisted of thymocytes. The clonotype was recovered from a girl under two years old with a congenital heart defect. In DNA form, the CDR3 reads TGCGCCAGCAGTGAGTTAATAACAGGGATGGGGGATACGCAGTATTTT. It translates to CASSELITGMGDTQYF.